This T cell receptor beta chain is drawn from a study of cytomegalovirus exposure and HLA in healthy donors. Study outcomes and limitations: Further analysis was carried out later, and it showed several of the most significant clusters appearing linked to common viral pathogens. In a later analysis, an Asian-associated ancestry cluster reportedly showed fewer N-insertions than the approximately 640-donor mean.

Comments on this clone: No antigen is known for it. A junction boundary mismatches the germline segment, possibly from a read error.

PCR employed 60 Vbeta and 13 Jbeta primers. Here immunoSEQ multiplex PCR was the method, and the copy in TCRdb shows in-frame clones only, minus some. The table lists about 130,000 clones, 74% of them singletons. Germline V gene data show CDR1 as MNHNS and CDR2 as SASEGT. CDR3 size: 13 residues. The chain carries TRBV6-1 and TRBJ1-2, with a weak D call TRBD1 (6 bases). The receptor was isolated from a woman aged 45-65 years in good health and CMV-seropositive. The source material was PBMCs. CDR3 loop: CVSSETGRVGYTF. As DNA, the CDR3 is TGTGTCAGCAGTGAAACAGGGAGGGTTGGCTACACCTTC.